What follows describes a single T cell receptor beta chain. Germline V gives CDR1 LGHNA, CDR2 YSLEER. Trimming took 4 bases from V and 6 from J; bases not matched to a gene: 14. The CDR3 length is 18 residues. These data come from a study of blood T cell repertoires in COVID-19. Assay used: immunoSEQ multiplex PCR; TCRdb lists only in-frame clones, some missing. The data hold fewer than 350,000 clones, with about 86% observed a single time. The receptor was isolated from a woman between 40 and 50 years old with acute COVID-19. This chain uses TRBV4-3 with TRBJ2-1, with 11 bases that match TRBD2. Sequencing input: PBMCs or T cells enriched from blood (not recorded which). CDR3 sequence: CASSRHITGLAEPNEQFF. The CDR3 DNA is TGCGCCAGCAGCCGGCACATAACGGGACTAGCGGAGCCCAATGAGCAGTTCTTC.